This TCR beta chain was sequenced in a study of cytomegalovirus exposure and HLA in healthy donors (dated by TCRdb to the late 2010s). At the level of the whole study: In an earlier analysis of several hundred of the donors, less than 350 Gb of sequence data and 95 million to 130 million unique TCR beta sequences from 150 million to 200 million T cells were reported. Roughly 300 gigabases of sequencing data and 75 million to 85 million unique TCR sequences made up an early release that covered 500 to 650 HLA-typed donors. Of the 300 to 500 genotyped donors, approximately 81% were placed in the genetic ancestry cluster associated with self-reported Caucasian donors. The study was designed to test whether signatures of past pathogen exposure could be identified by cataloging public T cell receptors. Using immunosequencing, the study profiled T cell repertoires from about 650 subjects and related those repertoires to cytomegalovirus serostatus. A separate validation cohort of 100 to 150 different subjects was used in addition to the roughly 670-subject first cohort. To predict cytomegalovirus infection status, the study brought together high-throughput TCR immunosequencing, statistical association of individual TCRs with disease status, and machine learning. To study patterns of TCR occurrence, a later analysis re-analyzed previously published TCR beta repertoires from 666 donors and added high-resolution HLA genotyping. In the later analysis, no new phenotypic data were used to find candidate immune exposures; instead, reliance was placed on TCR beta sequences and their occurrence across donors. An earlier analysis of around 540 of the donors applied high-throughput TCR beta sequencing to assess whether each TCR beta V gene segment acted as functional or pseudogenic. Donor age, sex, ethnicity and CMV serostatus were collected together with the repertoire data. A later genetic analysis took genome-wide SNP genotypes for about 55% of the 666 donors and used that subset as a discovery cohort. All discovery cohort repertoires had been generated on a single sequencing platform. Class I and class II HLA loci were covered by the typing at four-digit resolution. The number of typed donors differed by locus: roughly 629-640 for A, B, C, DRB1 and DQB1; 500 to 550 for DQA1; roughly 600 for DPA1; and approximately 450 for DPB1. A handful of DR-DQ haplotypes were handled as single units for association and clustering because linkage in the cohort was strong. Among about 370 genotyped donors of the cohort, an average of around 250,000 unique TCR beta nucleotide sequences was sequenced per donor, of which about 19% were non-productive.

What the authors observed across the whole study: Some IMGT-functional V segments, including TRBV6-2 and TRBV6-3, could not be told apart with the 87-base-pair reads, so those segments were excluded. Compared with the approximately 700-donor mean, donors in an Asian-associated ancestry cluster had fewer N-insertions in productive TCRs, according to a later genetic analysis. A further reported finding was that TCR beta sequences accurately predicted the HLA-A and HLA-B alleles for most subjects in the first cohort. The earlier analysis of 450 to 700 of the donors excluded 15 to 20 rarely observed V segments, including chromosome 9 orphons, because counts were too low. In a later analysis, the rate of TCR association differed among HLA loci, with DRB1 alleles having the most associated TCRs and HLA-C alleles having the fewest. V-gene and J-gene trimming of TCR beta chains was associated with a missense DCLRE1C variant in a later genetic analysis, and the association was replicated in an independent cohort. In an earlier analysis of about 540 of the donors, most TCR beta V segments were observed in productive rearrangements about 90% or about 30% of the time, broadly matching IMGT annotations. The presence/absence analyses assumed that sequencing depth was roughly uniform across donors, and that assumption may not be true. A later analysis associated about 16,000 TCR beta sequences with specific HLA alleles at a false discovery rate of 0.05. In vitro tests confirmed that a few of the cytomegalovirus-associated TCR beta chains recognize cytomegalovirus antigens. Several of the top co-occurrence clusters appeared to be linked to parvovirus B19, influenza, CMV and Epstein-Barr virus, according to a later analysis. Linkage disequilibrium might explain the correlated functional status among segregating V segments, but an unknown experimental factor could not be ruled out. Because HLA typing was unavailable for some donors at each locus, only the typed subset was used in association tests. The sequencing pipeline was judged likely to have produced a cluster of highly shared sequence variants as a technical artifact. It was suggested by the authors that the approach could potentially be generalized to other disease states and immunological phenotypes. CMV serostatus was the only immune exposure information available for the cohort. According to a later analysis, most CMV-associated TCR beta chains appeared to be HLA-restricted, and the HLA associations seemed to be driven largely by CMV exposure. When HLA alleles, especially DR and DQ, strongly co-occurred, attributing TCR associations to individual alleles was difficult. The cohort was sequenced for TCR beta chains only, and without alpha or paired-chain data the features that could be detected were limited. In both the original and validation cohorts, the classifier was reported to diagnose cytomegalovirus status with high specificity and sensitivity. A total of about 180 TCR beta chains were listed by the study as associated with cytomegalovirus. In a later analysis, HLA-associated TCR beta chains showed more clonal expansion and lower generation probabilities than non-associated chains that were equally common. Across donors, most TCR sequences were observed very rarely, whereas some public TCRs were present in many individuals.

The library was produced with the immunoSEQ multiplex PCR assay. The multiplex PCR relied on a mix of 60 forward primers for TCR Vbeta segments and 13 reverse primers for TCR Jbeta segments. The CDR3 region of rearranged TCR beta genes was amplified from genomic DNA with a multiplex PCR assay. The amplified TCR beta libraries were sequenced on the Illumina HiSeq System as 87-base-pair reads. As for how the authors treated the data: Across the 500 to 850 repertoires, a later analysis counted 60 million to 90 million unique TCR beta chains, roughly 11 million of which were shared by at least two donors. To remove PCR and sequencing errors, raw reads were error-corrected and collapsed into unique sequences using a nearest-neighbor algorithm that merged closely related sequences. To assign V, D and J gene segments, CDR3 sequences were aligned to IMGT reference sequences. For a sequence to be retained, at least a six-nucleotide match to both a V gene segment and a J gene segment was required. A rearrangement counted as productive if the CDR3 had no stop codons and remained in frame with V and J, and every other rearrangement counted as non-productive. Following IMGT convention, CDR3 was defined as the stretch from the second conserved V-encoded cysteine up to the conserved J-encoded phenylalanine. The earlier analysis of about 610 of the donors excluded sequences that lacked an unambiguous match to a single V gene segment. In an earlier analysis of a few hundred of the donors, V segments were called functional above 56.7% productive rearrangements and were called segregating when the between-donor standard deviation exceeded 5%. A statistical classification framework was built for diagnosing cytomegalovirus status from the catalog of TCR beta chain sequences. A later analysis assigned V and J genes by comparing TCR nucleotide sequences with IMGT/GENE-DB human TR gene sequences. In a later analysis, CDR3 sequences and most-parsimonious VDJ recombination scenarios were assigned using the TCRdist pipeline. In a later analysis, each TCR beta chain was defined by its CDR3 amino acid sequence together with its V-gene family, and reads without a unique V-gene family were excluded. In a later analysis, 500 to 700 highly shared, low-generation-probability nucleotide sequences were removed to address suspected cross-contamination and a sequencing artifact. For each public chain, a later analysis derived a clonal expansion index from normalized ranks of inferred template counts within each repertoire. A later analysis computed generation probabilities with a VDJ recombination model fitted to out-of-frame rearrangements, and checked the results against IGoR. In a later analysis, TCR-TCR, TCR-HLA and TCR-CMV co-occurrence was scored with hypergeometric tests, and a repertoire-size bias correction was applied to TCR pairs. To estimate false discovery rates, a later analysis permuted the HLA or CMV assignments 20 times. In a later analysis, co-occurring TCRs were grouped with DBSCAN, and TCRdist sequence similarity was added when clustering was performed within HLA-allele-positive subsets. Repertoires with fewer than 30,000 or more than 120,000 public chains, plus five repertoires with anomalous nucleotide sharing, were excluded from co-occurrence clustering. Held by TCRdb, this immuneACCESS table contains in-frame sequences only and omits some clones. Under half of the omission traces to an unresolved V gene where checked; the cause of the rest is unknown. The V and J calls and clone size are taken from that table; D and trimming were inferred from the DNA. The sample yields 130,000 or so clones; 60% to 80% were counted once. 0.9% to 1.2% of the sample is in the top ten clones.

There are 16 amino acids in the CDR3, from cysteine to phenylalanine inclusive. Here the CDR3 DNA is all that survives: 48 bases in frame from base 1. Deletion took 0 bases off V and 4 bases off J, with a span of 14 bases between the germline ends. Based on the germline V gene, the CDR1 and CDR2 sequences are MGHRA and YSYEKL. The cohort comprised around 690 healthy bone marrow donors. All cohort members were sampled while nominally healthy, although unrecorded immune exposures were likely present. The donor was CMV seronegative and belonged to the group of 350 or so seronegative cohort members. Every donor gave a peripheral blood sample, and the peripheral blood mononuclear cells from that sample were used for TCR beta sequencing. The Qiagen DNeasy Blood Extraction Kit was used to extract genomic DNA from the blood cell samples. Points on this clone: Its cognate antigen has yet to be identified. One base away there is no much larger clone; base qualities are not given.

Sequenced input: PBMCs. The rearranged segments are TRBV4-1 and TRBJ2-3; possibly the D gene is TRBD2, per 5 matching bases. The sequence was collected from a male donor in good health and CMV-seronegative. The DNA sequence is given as TGCGCCAGCAGCCAAGAGGAGGTACTTGCCTCAGATACGCAGTATTTT. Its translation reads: CASSQEEVLASDTQYF.